This paragraph covers one T cell receptor (beta chain) sequence. Each recovered donor of Cohort 3 presented with two negative PCRs, clearance, or symptom resolution. The CDR3 has 16 amino acids. J lost 3 bases, V lost 4 bases, and 6 bases had no gene match. Germline V gene sequence: CDR1 SEHNR, CDR2 FQNEAQ (reference sequence). This specimen belongs to a study of blood T cell repertoires in COVID-19. Study in general: PBMCs, B-cell-depleted T cells, or T cells were the source of the cDNA or gDNA that made up the material.

Original methodology: Amplification from reference gene primers served as the basis for estimated nucleated cell counts. The protocol was immunoSEQ multiplex PCR, while the TCRdb copy is restricted to in-frame clones and leaves out a portion. The DNA gave D and trimming, while V, J and clone size come from that table. The table includes 250,000 to 400,000 clones, about nine tenths detected once. The chain has TRBV7-9 and TRBJ2-2; 9 bases align to TRBD1. Sequences were obtained from PBMCs or T cells enriched from blood (not recorded which). This receptor was taken from a man in his sixties who had recovered from COVID-19. CDR3 region: CASSSWDRDDTGELFF. CDR3 in DNA: TGTGCCAGCAGCTCATGGGACAGGGATGACACCGGGGAGCTGTTTTTT.